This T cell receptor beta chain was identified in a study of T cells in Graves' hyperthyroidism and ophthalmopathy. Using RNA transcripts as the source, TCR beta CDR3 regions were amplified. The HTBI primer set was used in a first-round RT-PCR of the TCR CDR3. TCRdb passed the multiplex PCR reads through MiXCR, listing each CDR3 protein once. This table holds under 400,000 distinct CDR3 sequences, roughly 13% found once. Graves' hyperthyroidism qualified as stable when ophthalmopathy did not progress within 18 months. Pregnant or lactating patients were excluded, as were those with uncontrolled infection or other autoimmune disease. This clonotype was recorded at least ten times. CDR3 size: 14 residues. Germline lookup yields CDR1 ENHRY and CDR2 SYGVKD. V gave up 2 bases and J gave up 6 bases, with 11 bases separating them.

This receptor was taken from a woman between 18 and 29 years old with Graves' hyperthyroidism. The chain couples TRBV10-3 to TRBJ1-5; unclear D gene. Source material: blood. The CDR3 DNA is TGTGCCATCAGTGAGGAGGTGGCAGCTCAGCCCCAGCATTTT. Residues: CAISEEVAAQPQHF.